The next 5 T cell receptor beta chains were all read from a single sample in a study of blood T cell repertoires in COVID-19. The data were produced by immunoSEQ multiplex PCR, yet TCRdb's version contains in-frame clones alone and is incomplete. The table has 150,000 to 200,000 clones, over 75% seen once. Sequenced input: peripheral blood. The receptors originated from a human donor with active or convalescent COVID-19. The donor label of this sample is uncertain.

The gene calls are TRBV7-7 and TRBJ2-2; the D gene is possibly TRBD2 (5 bases). The CDR3 extends over 14 amino acids. Trimming cost V 4 bases and J 2 bases, with 8 bases left between them. CDR1 and CDR2 from the germline V gene are SSHAT and FNYEAQ (reference sequence). The CDR3 reads CASSSDFNTGELFF. CDR3 DNA: TGTGCCAGCAGCTCGGACTTTAACACCGGGGAGCTGTTTTTT. Full variable domain (remainder filled in from reference TRBV7-7 and TRBJ2-2): GAGVSQSPRYKVTKRGQDVTLRCDPISSHATLYWYQQALGQGPEFLTYFNYEAQPDKSGLPSDRFSAERPEGSISTLTIQRTEQRDSAMYRCASSSDFNTGELFFGEGSRLTVL.

V usage is TRBV4-2 and J usage is TRBJ2-1, with 7 bases identical to TRBD2. CDR3 length equals 15 residues. V lost 0 bases and J lost 6; bases outside the gene matches: 5. Per the germline V gene, CDR1 is LGHNA and CDR2 is YNFKEQ. The CDR3 here is CASSQDGEGRNEQFF. The CDR3 DNA is TGTGCCAGCAGCCAAGATGGGGAGGGTCGCAATGAGCAGTTCTTC.

This clone was seen a few times. The V gene is TRBV4-2, the J gene TRBJ2-3; no definite D call. The CDR3 spans 14 residues. V dropped 1 base and J dropped 2 bases, with 7 bases sitting between them. The V gene's germline CDR1 is LGHNA and CDR2 YNFKEQ. This CDR3 reads CASSQGLPTDTQYF. The CDR3 DNA follows: TGTGCCAGCAGCCAAGGGCTCCCCACAGATACGCAGTATTTT.

The rearrangement links TRBV7-2 to TRBJ2-1; unclear D gene. The CDR3 length is 14 residues. Germline CDR1 is SGHTA and CDR2 is FQGNSA. Between the trimmed V and J ends, which lost 5 bases and 5 bases, there was a span of 13 bases. CDR3: CASSPGPANNEQFF. CDR3 nucleotide sequence: TGTGCCAGCAGCCCCGGCCCAGCGAACAATGAGCAGTTCTTC.

The J gene is TRBJ1-2, the V gene TRBV4-3, with D perhaps matching TRBD1 (6 bases). Trimming pared 1 base from V and 3 bases from J, leaving 9 bases between. This CDR3 is 14 amino acids long. Germline loops: CDR1 LGHNA, CDR2 YSLEER. CDR3 residues: CASSQGTVHYGYTF. DNA of the CDR3: TGCGCCAGCAGCCAAGGGACAGTACACTATGGCTACACCTTC.